The 32 T cell receptor beta chains listed next were all sequenced from one sample in a study of CXCR3-negative and CXCR3-positive naive CD8 T cells. UMI labels and 5' RACE were used to prepare the TRB cDNA libraries. TCRdb re-called the 5' RACE reads; every CDR3 protein appears as one record, without DNA. The sample has some 48,000 distinct CDR3 sequences. Sequencing was carried out using naive CXCR3- CD8+ T cells from blood. Subset described: CD45RO-CCR7+CD27+CD95- naive CD8+ T cells lacking CXCR3 (TNR3-). These receptors were taken from a human donor in good health. Some clones in this sample may be carry-over from other donors' samples.

This rearrangement joins TRBV5-1 to TRBJ2-5; the D call of TRBD2 rests on TCRdb alone, since no DNA is present to check it. The germline V gene encodes CDR1 SGHRS and CDR2 YFSETQ. This CDR3 has 13 amino acids. CDR3 loop: CASSLESRETQYF.

The chain has TRBV7-9 and TRBJ2-3; absent DNA, TCRdb's TRBD2 call cannot be checked. The CDR3 loop spans 16 amino acids. Germline CDR1 and CDR2: SEHNR and FQNEAQ (reference sequence). The CDR3 protein is CASSLGLALLTDTQYF.

The chain employs TRBV12-3 or TRBV12-4 and TRBJ2-1; no DNA is available, so the TRBD2 call from TCRdb remains unchecked. The CDR3 totals 13 residues. CDR3 protein: CASIETNYNEQFF.

CDR3 sequence reads: CASSLDVDTQYF. V and J are TRBV5-5 and TRBJ2-3. This CDR3 has 12 amino acids. The germline gives CDR1 SGHKS, CDR2 YYEKEE (reference sequence).

The chain is built from TRBV12-3 or TRBV12-4 and TRBJ2-2; TCRdb picks TRBD1, but there is no DNA to check that call. The CDR3 contains 15 residues. CDR3 in amino acids: CASSYGGGSPGELFF.

V and J are TRBV7-2 and TRBJ2-1; absent DNA, TCRdb's TRBD2 call cannot be checked. The CDR3 is made up of 14 amino acids. Germline V gene lookup returns CDR1 SGHTA and CDR2 FQGNSA. The CDR3 is CASSLAREVHEQFF.

The chain links TRBV15 to TRBJ2-7; the D call from TCRdb, TRBD2, cannot be confirmed without DNA. CDR3 length equals 13 residues. Germline V gene sequence: CDR1 LNHNV, CDR2 YYDKDF (reference sequence). The CDR3 sequence is CATSRRREEEQYF. Complete variable domain (other parts from reference TRBV15 and TRBJ2-7): DAMVIQNPRYQVTQFGKPVTLSCSQTLNHNVMYWYQQKSSQAPKLLFHYYDKDFNNEADTPDNFQSRRPNTSFCFLDIRSPGLGDTAMYLCATSRRREEEQYFGPGTRLTVT.

V gene TRBV4-3 combines with J gene TRBJ1-2. Per the germline V gene, CDR1 is LGHNA and CDR2 is YSLEER. The CDR3 is 14 amino acids. CDR3 in amino acids: CASSQDMTDYGYTF.

This chain uses TRBV7-7 with TRBJ2-2. The CDR3 is 14 amino acids. Germline values: CDR1 SSHAT, CDR2 FNYEAQ (reference sequence). The CDR3 sequence is CASSLASDTGELFF.

The rearrangement joins TRBV5-6 to TRBJ2-7. The CDR3 extends over 15 amino acids. Germline assignment: CDR1 SGHDT and CDR2 YYEEEE. CDR3 sequence reads: CASSLIWGAEYEQYF.

This sequence joins TRBV6-4 and TRBJ2-3; with no DNA, the TCRdb D assignment of TRBD2 cannot be verified. This CDR3 contains 15 residues. Germline V CDR1 and CDR2: MRHNA, SNTAGT. The CDR3 spells CASSELAGGPDTQYF.

V gene TRBV11-2 combines with J gene TRBJ2-7. Per the germline V gene, CDR1 is SGHAT and CDR2 is FQNNGV. CDR3 length: 12 residues. CDR3 in amino acids: CASSLDTYEQYF.

The chain employs TRBV19 and TRBJ2-7. Germline V gene sequence: CDR1 LNHDA, CDR2 SQIVND (reference sequence). There are 15 residues in the CDR3. The CDR3 sequence is CASSMGDDGAYEQYF.

This chain's CDR3 is CASSLGPSSYEQYF. The chain has TRBV5-5 and TRBJ2-7. The CDR3 sequence is 14 residues long. Germline lookup yields CDR1 SGHKS and CDR2 YYEKEE (reference sequence). The full variable domain, completed using reference TRBV5-5 and TRBJ2-7, is DAGVTQSPTHLIKTRGQQVTLRCSPISGHKSVSWYQQVLGQGPQFIFQYYEKEERGRGNFPDRFSARQFPNYSSELNVNALLLGDSALYLCASSLGPSSYEQYFGPGTRLTVT.

The chain joins TRBV4-1 to TRBJ2-1. Germline V CDR1 and CDR2: MGHRA, YSYEKL. This CDR3 has 11 residues. CDR3 region: CASGNVNEQFF.

V usage is TRBV14 and J usage is TRBJ2-2; the TRBD2 assignment by TCRdb is unverifiable without DNA. The germline gives CDR1 SGHDN, CDR2 FVKESK. The length of the CDR3 is 16 residues. CDR3 amino acids: CASTGLAGVNTGELFF.

This chain links TRBV7-8 with TRBJ2-1; TCRdb calls TRBD2, which cannot be checked without DNA. The CDR3 loop spans 16 amino acids. CDR1 and CDR2 (germline): SGHVS, FQNEAQ. CDR3: CASSIIAGEGYNEQFF.

This chain links TRBV29-1 with TRBJ2-2; TCRdb names TRBD2, which stays unverified in the absence of DNA. Germline V gene sequence: CDR1 SQVTM, CDR2 ANQGSEA. This CDR3 contains 15 residues. The CDR3 is CSVEWRDSYTGELFF.

The chain links TRBV28 to TRBJ2-3. Germline V lookup: CDR1 MDHEN, CDR2 SYDVKM. This CDR3 has 11 amino acids. The CDR3 protein is CASSYTDTQYF.

The V and J genes are TRBV29-1 and TRBJ2-5; the TCRdb D gene call, TRBD2, has no DNA to confirm it. Germline V gene data show CDR1 as SQVTM and CDR2 as ANQGSEA. CDR3 length: 16 amino acids. This CDR3 is CSVEDVSGRSQETQYF.

The rearrangement uses TRBV29-1 and TRBJ2-2; the D call from TCRdb, TRBD1, cannot be confirmed without DNA. This CDR3 is 15 amino acids long. CDR1 and CDR2 from the germline V gene are SQVTM and ANQGSEA. The CDR3 is CSVDWTGGLTGELFF.

The rearrangement joins TRBV4-3 to TRBJ1-1. The CDR3 has 14 residues. The germline V gene has CDR1 LGHNA and CDR2 YSLEER. CDR3 region: CASSQDPRNTEAFF.

The chain uses TRBV14 and TRBJ2-2. Looked up from germline, CDR1 is SGHDN and CDR2 is FVKESK. CDR3 length: 15 amino acids. CDR3 in amino acids: CASSQLKTTPGELFF.

The gene calls are TRBV11-2 and TRBJ2-7; TCRdb's assignment of TRBD2 cannot be checked, as there is no DNA. This CDR3 region has 15 residues. CDR1 and CDR2 (germline): SGHAT, FQNNGV. The CDR3 here is CASSTAAGGPYEQYF.

This chain connects TRBV5-5 to TRBJ1-1. The germline gives CDR1 SGHKS, CDR2 YYEKEE (reference sequence). There are 12 residues in the CDR3. The CDR3 region is CASSYDGTEAFF.

This chain links TRBV4-1 with TRBJ2-5. This CDR3 spans 16 amino acids. From germline, CDR1 is MGHRA and CDR2 YSYEKL. Here the CDR3 reads CASSQDRADLEETQYF.

This chain joins TRBV5-1 and TRBJ2-7; TCRdb indicates TRBD1, and absent DNA this call remains unverified. The CDR3 consists of 15 residues. Germline-derived CDR1 and CDR2 are SGHRS and YFSETQ. The CDR3 reads CASSLGGQFSYEQYF.

The J gene is TRBJ2-5, the V gene TRBV29-1; the TCRdb call, TRBD1, lacks DNA for checking. Germline V gives CDR1 SQVTM, CDR2 ANQGSEA. The CDR3 contains 15 residues. CDR3 sequence: CSVRFPGEYQETQYF.

The rearrangement links TRBV3-1 to TRBJ1-1. Germline-derived CDR1 and CDR2 are LGHDT and YNNKEL (reference sequence). This CDR3 is built from 11 residues. Here the CDR3 reads CASSQDNGLSF.

The chain carries TRBV27 and TRBJ2-1; checking the TCRdb D call of TRBD1 is not possible without DNA. The length of the CDR3 is 16 residues. In germline, CDR1 is MNHEY, CDR2 SMNVEV (reference sequence). The CDR3 loop reads CASSLISPGGVNEQFF.

This chain links TRBV7-9 with TRBJ1-1; the TCRdb call, TRBD1, lacks DNA for checking. This CDR3 is 16 amino acids long. Germline-derived CDR1 and CDR2 are SEHNR and FQNEAQ (reference sequence). This chain's CDR3 is CASNGPGESVNTEAFF. The variable domain in full, with the rest retrieved from reference TRBV7-9 and TRBJ1-1, is DTGVSQNPRHKITKRGQNVTFRCDPISEHNRLYWYRQTLGQGPEFLTYFQNEAQLEKSRLLSDRFSAERPKGSFSTLEIQRTEQGDSAMYLCASNGPGESVNTEAFFGQGTRLTVV.

The V and J genes are TRBV5-6 and TRBJ2-3; TCRdb's assignment of TRBD1 cannot be checked, as there is no DNA. Germline V gives CDR1 SGHDT, CDR2 YYEEEE. The CDR3 contains 16 residues. The CDR3 spells CASSSAGAARTDTQYF.